The T cell receptor (beta chain) under discussion was sequenced for a study of breast tumors, draining lymph nodes, adjacent tissues. CDR1 is KGHSH, CDR2 LQKENI, per germline. With 6 bases removed from V and 0 bases from J, the gap between germline ends came to 7 bases. The CDR3 runs 13 residues. Study observations and caveats: The data were judged consistent with most tumor T cells coming from lymph node and expanding in tumor. Tumor TCR diversity was below lymph nodes but above nontumor tissue.

Samples came from axillary lymph nodes draining the breast cancer. TCRdb re-called the multiplex PCR reads with MiXCR, one entry per CDR3 protein. The data hold 150,000 to 250,000 distinct CDR3 sequences, with around 29% observed a single time. This clonotype has just a few counts. Its target is not known. The sample taken for sequencing was axillary lymph node tissue. V is TRBV18 and J is TRBJ2-3; no clear D gene. This clonotype was obtained from a female donor with breast cancer. Some clones in this sample may be carry-over from other donors' samples. This CDR3 reads CASSPQSTDTQYF. CDR3 nucleotide sequence: TGTGCCAGCTCGCCCCAAAGCACAGATACGCAGTATTTT.